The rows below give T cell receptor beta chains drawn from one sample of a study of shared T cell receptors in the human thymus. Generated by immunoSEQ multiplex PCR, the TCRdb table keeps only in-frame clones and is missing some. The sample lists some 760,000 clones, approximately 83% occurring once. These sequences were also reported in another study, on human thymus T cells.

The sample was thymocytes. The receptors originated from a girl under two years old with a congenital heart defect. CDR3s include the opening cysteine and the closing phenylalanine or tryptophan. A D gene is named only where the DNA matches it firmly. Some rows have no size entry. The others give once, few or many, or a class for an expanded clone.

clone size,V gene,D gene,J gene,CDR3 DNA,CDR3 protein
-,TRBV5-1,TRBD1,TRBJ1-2,TGCGCCAGCAGCCGGGACAGGACTTATGGCTACACCTTC,CASSRDRTYGYTF
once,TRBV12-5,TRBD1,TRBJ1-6,TGTGCTAGTGGTTTGGGGACAGGGGGCCGTGATACGAACTATAATTCACCCCTCCACTTT,CASGLGTGGRDTNYNSPLHF
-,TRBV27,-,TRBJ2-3,TGTGCCAGCAGTTTATGGGTCCCCGTCCTAGCTCTTGCAGATACGCAGTATTTT,CASSLWVPVLALADTQYF
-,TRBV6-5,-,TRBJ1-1,TGTGCCAGCAGTCCCATGCCTCCGTCCAGTACTGAAGCTTTCTTT,CASSPMPPSSTEAFF
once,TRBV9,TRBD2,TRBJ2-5,TGTGCCAGCAGCGTAGGGACCGGGACTAGCGGGGGGGCGTACCAAGAGACCCAGTACTTC,CASSVGTGTSGGAYQETQYF
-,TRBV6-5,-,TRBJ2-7,TGTGCCAGCAGTTCAATTCGCGGGAAGCAGTACTTC,CASSSIRGKQYF
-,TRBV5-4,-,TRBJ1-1,TGTGCCAGCAGCTTGGCGGGAGCCAGGAACACTGAAGCTTTCTTT,CASSLAGARNTEAFF
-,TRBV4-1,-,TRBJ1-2,TGCGCCAGCAGCCAAGCGGTAATAAACTATGGCTACACCTTC,CASSQAVINYGYTF
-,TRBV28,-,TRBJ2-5,TGTGCCAGCTACGGACAGCCTTTCCAAGAGACCCAGTACTTC,CASYGQPFQETQYF
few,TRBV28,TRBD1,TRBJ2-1,TGTGCCAGCAGTGACGGACAGGGGACTGAGCAGTTCTTC,CASSDGQGTEQFF
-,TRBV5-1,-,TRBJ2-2,TGCGCCAGCAGCTTGAAATCCTTTTATCTAGACGGGGAGCTGTTTTTT,CASSLKSFYLDGELFF
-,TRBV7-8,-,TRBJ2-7,TGTGCCAGCAGCTTAATAACAAGTTACGAGCAGTACTTC,CASSLITSYEQYF
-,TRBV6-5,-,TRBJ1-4,TGTGCCAGCAGTTTTCGGACAGAAGATATTGAAAAACTGTTTTTT,CASSFRTEDIEKLFF
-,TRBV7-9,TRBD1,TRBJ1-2,TGTGCCAGCAGCTCATCGGTCTGGGAACAGGGGCCAACTAACTATGGCTACACCTTC,CASSSSVWEQGPTNYGYTF
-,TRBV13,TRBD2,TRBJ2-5,TGTGCCAGCAGCTCCTTACTAGCGGGAGAGACCCAGTACTTC,CASSSLLAGETQYF
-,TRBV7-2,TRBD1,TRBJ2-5,TGTGCCAGCAGCTTATGGGGACAGGAATGGGAGACCCAGTACTTC,CASSLWGQEWETQYF
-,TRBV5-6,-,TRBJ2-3,TGTGCCAGCAGCTTACGGGTCACAGATACGCAGTATTTT,CASSLRVTDTQYF
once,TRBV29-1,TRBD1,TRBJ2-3,TGCAGCGGCTGGGGACAGACAGATACGCAGTATTTT,CSGWGQTDTQYF
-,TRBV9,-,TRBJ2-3,TGTGCCAGCAGCGTAGTGGGCCCTAGCACAGATACGCAGTATTTT,CASSVVGPSTDTQYF
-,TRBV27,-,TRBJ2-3,TGTGCCAGTCGGACAACCACAGATACGCAGTATTTT,CASRTTTDTQYF
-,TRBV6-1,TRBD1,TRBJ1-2,TGTGCCAGCATGCAGGGGGCATTAGGCATGTATGGCTACACCTTC,CASMQGALGMYGYTF
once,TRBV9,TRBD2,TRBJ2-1,TGTGCCAGCAGCGTAACGGGGGGGGTATACAATGAGCAGTTCTTC,CASSVTGGVYNEQFF
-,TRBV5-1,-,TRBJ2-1,TGCGCCAGCAGCTTGGAGGCACGGGACAATGAGCAGTTCTTC,CASSLEARDNEQFF
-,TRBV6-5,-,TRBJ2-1,TGTGCCAGCAGTTACCGCCCGGGCGGGAATCACAATGAGCAGTTCTTC,CASSYRPGGNHNEQFF
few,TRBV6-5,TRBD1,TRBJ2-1,TGTGCCAGCAGCCCCGGGACAGGGAATGACAATGAGCAGTTCTTC,CASSPGTGNDNEQFF
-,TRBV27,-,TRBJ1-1,TGTGCCAGCAGGACCTGGGCGGGGAAGGACACTGAAGCTTTCTTT,CASRTWAGKDTEAFF
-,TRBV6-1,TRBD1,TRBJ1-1,TGTGCCAGCAGTGAAGCGGGGACAGGGAGGAGAAACACTGAAGCTTTCTTT,CASSEAGTGRRNTEAFF
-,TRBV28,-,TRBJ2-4,TGTGCCAGCAAATTACAGGGTCTAGCCAAAAACATTCAGTACTTC,CASKLQGLAKNIQYF
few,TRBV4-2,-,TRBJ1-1,TGTGCCAGCAGCCCCAGGGTTCAACTCGAAGCTTTCTTT,CASSPRVQLEAFF
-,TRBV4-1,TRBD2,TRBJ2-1,TGCGCCAGCAGCCAAGAAATCAGGTCTAGCGGGGGGGGCTCCTACAATGAGCAGTTCTTC,CASSQEIRSSGGGSYNEQFF
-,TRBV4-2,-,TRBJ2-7,TGTGCCAGCGGCGGCGGCTACGAGCAGTACTTC,CASGGGYEQYF
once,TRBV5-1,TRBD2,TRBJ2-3,TGCGCCAGCAGCTTGGGACTAGCCCCAGTAGTAAGCACAGATACGCAGTATTTT,CASSLGLAPVVSTDTQYF
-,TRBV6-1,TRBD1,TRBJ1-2,TGTGCCAGCAGTGAAGGGGGGACAGGGTCTTCATGGGGCGCTCACTATGGCTACACCTTC,CASSEGGTGSSWGAHYGYTF
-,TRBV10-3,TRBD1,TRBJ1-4,TGTGCCATCAGCCCCGAACCCGGGACAGCATTCGGTAGAAGAAAACTGTTTTTT,CAISPEPGTAFGRRKLFF
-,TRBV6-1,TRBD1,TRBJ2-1,TGTGCCAGCACAACAGGGGGGAGCAATGAGCAGTTCTTC,CASTTGGSNEQFF
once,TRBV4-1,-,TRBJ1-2,TGCGCCAGCAGCCAAGTGCAGGGGCCGAACTATGGCTACACCTTC,CASSQVQGPNYGYTF
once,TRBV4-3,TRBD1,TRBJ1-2,TGCGCCAGCAGCCCCCGGGACAGGGGGCCTGGCTACACCTTC,CASSPRDRGPGYTF
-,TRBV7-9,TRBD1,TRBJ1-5,TGTGCCAGCAGCTTAGCGGACAGGCATCAGCCCCAGCATTTT,CASSLADRHQPQHF
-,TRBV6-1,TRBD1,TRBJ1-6,TGTGCCAGCAGTGAAAAACCCGGACAGGGTTATTCACCCCTCCACTTT,CASSEKPGQGYSPLHF
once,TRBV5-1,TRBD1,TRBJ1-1,TGCGCCAGCAGCTTGTTTCGGGACAGGGGCCGAGGGGGCGCTTTCTTT,CASSLFRDRGRGGAFF